The entry below gives a single T cell receptor beta chain sequence along with its context. Its antigen is still unknown. TCRdb's table, derived via immunoSEQ multiplex PCR, lists solely in-frame clones and lacks some. The repertoire holds around 700,000 clones, more than 70% seen once, with less than 2% in the top ten. This entry is derived from a study of shared clonotypes between healthy human individuals. Study results and limitations: Sharing across four donors was highest in naive CD4 (approximately 5%) and lowest in memory CD8 (around 0.4%). Against clonotypes common to all four donors, non-shared ones had lower generation probabilities.

This CDR3 region has 15 residues. The germline V gene has CDR1 MDHEN and CDR2 SYDVKM. V lost 5 bases to trimming and J lost 7 bases, with 18 bases between them. Specimen: memory CD4+ T cells sorted from blood. As to subset: CD45RA-negative fraction. The chain joins TRBV28 to TRBJ2-1; a weak D match, TRBD2 (6 bases). The receptor's source is a woman in her twenties or thirties in good health. CDR3 sequence: CASSDSSGLGNEQFF. In nucleotides, the CDR3 is TGTGCCAGCAGTGACAGTAGCGGACTCGGGAATGAGCAGTTCTTC.